Given below is one TCR beta chain in context. Germline CDR1 is SGHDT and CDR2 is YYEEEE. The germline V and J ends were trimmed by 4 bases and 4 bases, with 11 bases remaining between them. The CDR3 length is 13 residues. This entry is derived from a study of blood T cell repertoires in COVID-19. Study summary: Samples representing acute and convalescent COVID-19 were sourced from the United States, Italy and Spain.

Participant ages covered roughly 18 to 89 years across around 25 US areas. Clinical history reported by participants formed the basis on which cohorts were assigned. Assay: immunoSEQ multiplex PCR; the TCRdb copy retains only in-frame clones and omits some. This sample has roughly 200,000 clones, with roughly 84% found just once. The sequenced sample was PBMCs or T cells enriched from blood (not recorded which). J is TRBJ1-2 and V is TRBV5-6, with no clear D. The TCR was taken from a woman in her thirties who had been exposed to COVID-19. CDR3 nucleotide sequence: TGTGCCAGCAGCCCGGGAGTCCTCTATGGCTACACCTTC. Protein product: CASSPGVLYGYTF.